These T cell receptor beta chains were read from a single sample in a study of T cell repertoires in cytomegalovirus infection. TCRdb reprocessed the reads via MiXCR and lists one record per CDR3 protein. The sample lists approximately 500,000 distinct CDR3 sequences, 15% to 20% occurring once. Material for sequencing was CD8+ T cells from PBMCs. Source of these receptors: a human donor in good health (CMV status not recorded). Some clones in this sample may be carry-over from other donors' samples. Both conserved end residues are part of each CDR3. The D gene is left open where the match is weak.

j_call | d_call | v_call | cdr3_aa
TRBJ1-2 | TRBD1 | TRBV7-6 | CASSSRTGEDYTF
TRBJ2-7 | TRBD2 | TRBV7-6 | CASSLEERDYSYEQYF
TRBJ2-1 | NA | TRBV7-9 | CASSSGHNNEQFF
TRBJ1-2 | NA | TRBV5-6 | CASSLGGVDGYTF
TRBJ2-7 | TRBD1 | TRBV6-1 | CASSGPGQGIHEQYF
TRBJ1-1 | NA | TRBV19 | CASSIGEGRTEAFF
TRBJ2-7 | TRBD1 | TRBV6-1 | CASSVERTGKDEQYF
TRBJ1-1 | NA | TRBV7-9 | CASSVLTREATEAFF
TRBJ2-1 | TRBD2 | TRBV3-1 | CASSPSLAGRALNEQFF
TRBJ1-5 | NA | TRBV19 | CASKAFGKHSNQPQHF
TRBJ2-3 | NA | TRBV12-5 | CASGLRPALSTDTQYF
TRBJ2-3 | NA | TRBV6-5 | CASTHRRIRLPGTDTQYF
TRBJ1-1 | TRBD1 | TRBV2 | CASSFTGGGLRNTEAFF
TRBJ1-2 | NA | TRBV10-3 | CAISESRQNYGYTF
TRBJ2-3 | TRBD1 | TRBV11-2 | CASSHPGQGTDTQYF
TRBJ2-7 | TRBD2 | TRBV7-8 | CASSLEAGVAYEQYF
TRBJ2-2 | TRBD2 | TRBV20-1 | CSARDVLAGGLDTGELFF
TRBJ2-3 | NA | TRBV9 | CASSVETDTQYF
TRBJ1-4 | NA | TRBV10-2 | CASRGRTTNEKLFF
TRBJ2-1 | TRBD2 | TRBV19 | CASSIDWREVNEQFF
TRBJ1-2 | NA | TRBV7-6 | CASSHEGREGYGYTF
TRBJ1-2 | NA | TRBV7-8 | CASSLDRDSVTSNYGYTF
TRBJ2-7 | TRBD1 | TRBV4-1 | CASSPRTGRLEQYF
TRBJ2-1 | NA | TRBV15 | CATRSRDANEQFF
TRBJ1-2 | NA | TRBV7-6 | CASSPPAEGSKYGYTF
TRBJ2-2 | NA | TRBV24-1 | CATSDLSEEEAGELFF
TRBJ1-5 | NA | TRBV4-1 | CASSQAVGSNQPQHF
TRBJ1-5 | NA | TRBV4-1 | CASSQEPQHYVNQPQHF
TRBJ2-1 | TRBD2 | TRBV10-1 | CASSDAPGGPHEQFF